This TCR beta chain was identified during a study of shared clonotypes between healthy human individuals. For the study at large: Samples came from two female and a few male donors aged 18 to 49.

Only Caucasian adults living in Nashville, Tennessee made up the donor group. Only in-frame clones appear in the TCRdb table, and some are missing; sequencing was by immunoSEQ multiplex PCR. The sample carries approximately 1,500,000 clones, roughly 96% recorded once. The sequence was collected from a man aged 25-45 years in good health. The material sequenced was naive CD4+ T cells sorted from blood. The subset was: CD45RA+ positively selected.

CDR3 sequence: CASSVGTKYEQYF. Written as DNA, the CDR3 is TGCGCCAGCAGCGTCGGGACAAAGTACGAGCAGTACTTC. V gene TRBV5-1 combines with J gene TRBJ2-7; perhaps TRBD1 as D (6 bases). This CDR3 is built from 13 residues. V lost 4 bases and J 4 bases, leaving 12 bases between the germline ends. CDR1 is SGHRS, CDR2 YFSETQ, per germline.